This is a list of T cell receptor beta chains from one sample in a study of vaccination and CD4 T cells after COVID-19. TCRdb used MiXCR to reprocess the PCR reads, holding one entry per CDR3 protein. The top ten hold about 6.3% of the sample, which has around 19,000 distinct CDR3 sequences, approximately 42% seen once. No antigen has been identified for these receptors. The sequencing used CD4+ T cells from blood, cultured in vitro, collected before SARS-CoV-2 vaccination. These receptors were obtained from a human donor who had recovered from COVID-19. Each CDR3 is given with its conserved first and last residue. Each record gives: J gene, V gene, CDR3 length, CDR3 protein.

j_gene: TRBJ1-2
v_gene: TRBV20-1
len: 13
CDR3aa: CSARVGGRDGYTF

j_gene: TRBJ1-2
v_gene: TRBV20-1
len: 12
CDR3aa: CSARVGGGGYTF

j_gene: TRBJ1-2
v_gene: TRBV28
len: 12
CDR3aa: CASSRDIWGYTF

j_gene: TRBJ1-1
v_gene: TRBV11-3
len: 15
CDR3aa: CASSLRGALGTEAFF

j_gene: TRBJ2-2
v_gene: TRBV27
len: 21
CDR3aa: CASSLSMVRASGRANTGELFF

j_gene: TRBJ2-7
v_gene: TRBV7-2
len: 13
CDR3aa: CASRQGQGYEQYF

j_gene: TRBJ2-2
v_gene: TRBV14
len: 13
CDR3aa: CASSQRGPGELFF

j_gene: TRBJ1-5
v_gene: TRBV7-8
len: 15
CDR3aa: CASSFTQGAGQPQHF

j_gene: TRBJ2-5
v_gene: TRBV5-4
len: 16
CDR3aa: CASSFASGGPTETQYF

j_gene: TRBJ2-2
v_gene: TRBV2
len: 14
CDR3aa: CASSVGQSYGELFF

j_gene: TRBJ1-2
v_gene: TRBV12-3/TRBV12-4
len: 13
CDR3aa: CASLREGSYGYTF

j_gene: TRBJ2-3
v_gene: TRBV5-4
len: 14
CDR3aa: CASSLRTTTDTQYF

j_gene: TRBJ1-5
v_gene: TRBV2
len: 16
CDR3aa: CASSAQGARSNQPQHF

j_gene: TRBJ1-1
v_gene: TRBV20-1
len: 12
CDR3aa: CSASLLSTEAFF

j_gene: TRBJ1-2
v_gene: TRBV10-3
len: 15
CDR3aa: CAIRLQGAVTRGYTF

j_gene: TRBJ2-7
v_gene: TRBV20-1
len: 13
CDR3aa: CSAHRDRTYEQYF

j_gene: TRBJ2-7
v_gene: TRBV27
len: 15
CDR3aa: CASSLGGESYYEQYF

j_gene: TRBJ1-1
v_gene: TRBV5-1
len: 14
CDR3aa: CASSQGPMNTEAFF

j_gene: TRBJ1-1
v_gene: TRBV6-5
len: 14
CDR3aa: CASSYAGPNTEAFF

j_gene: TRBJ2-5
v_gene: TRBV7-2
len: 15
CDR3aa: CASSLHVASGETQYF

j_gene: .
v_gene: TRBV11-2
len: 15
CDR3aa: CASRGGTGVSYEQYF

j_gene: TRBJ1-5
v_gene: TRBV7-9
len: 14
CDR3aa: CASSLEGGNQPQHF

j_gene: TRBJ2-1
v_gene: TRBV15
len: 13
CDR3aa: CATSREFRNEQFF

j_gene: TRBJ1-6
v_gene: TRBV7-2
len: 11
CDR3aa: CASSNGSPLHF

j_gene: TRBJ1-6
v_gene: TRBV12-3/TRBV12-4
len: 14
CDR3aa: CASSLGGEVSPLHF

j_gene: TRBJ1-3
v_gene: TRBV5-1
len: 16
CDR3aa: CASSPRGQFSGNTIYF

j_gene: TRBJ2-2
v_gene: TRBV18
len: 15
CDR3aa: CASSVEAGNTGELFF

j_gene: TRBJ2-5
v_gene: TRBV19
len: 16
CDR3aa: CASSTLRGTGRGTQYF

j_gene: TRBJ1-6
v_gene: TRBV19
len: 18
CDR3aa: CASSSSQPRSSYNSPLHF

j_gene: TRBJ1-1
v_gene: TRBV20-1
len: 14
CDR3aa: CSAKQGFENTEAFF

j_gene: TRBJ1-1
v_gene: TRBV6-2/TRBV6-3
len: 16
CDR3aa: CASSHPGQGLNTEAFF

j_gene: TRBJ1-5
v_gene: TRBV6-1
len: 15
CDR3aa: CASSLGGYGNQPQHF

j_gene: TRBJ1-2
v_gene: TRBV5-1
len: 16
CDR3aa: CASSLEGTGVRYGYTF

j_gene: TRBJ2-3
v_gene: TRBV28
len: 15
CDR3aa: CASSSGTSGRRVTYF

j_gene: TRBJ2-2
v_gene: TRBV19
len: 17
CDR3aa: CASSITRGTRNTGELFF

j_gene: TRBJ2-5
v_gene: TRBV11-3
len: 15
CDR3aa: CASSWPRGGGETQYF

j_gene: TRBJ1-2
v_gene: TRBV18
len: 15
CDR3aa: CASSPLGRENNRYTF

j_gene: TRBJ1-3
v_gene: TRBV7-8
len: 14
CDR3aa: CASSWGGGGNTIYF

j_gene: TRBJ2-3
v_gene: TRBV11-2
len: 16
CDR3aa: CASSLGAGSTTDTQYF

j_gene: TRBJ2-7
v_gene: TRBV25-1
len: 13
CDR3aa: CASTGTVGYEQYF

j_gene: TRBJ2-3
v_gene: TRBV27
len: 15
CDR3aa: CASSAGLAGADTQYF

j_gene: TRBJ2-3
v_gene: TRBV7-2
len: 16
CDR3aa: CASSLALSGRANTQYF

j_gene: TRBJ2-7
v_gene: TRBV20-1
len: 15
CDR3aa: CSAKNSRTGNYEQYF

j_gene: TRBJ2-7
v_gene: TRBV20-1
len: 13
CDR3aa: CSARDLPGHEQYF

j_gene: TRBJ1-1
v_gene: TRBV19
len: 14
CDR3aa: CASSPTGMNTEAFF

j_gene: TRBJ2-5
v_gene: TRBV5-1
len: 12
CDR3aa: CASSSPGETQYF

j_gene: TRBJ1-3
v_gene: TRBV6-1
len: 14
CDR3aa: CASRGTLAGNTIYF

j_gene: TRBJ1-1
v_gene: TRBV18
len: 15
CDR3aa: CASSPLVLRNTEAFF

j_gene: TRBJ2-7
v_gene: TRBV7-9
len: 15
CDR3aa: CASSLGATPEGQQYF

j_gene: TRBJ2-7
v_gene: TRBV7-9
len: 14
CDR3aa: CASSPETASYEQYF

j_gene: TRBJ1-1
v_gene: TRBV25-1
len: 14
CDR3aa: CASTQQGEVAEAFF

j_gene: TRBJ1-1
v_gene: TRBV19
len: 15
CDR3aa: CASSLGGWLNTEAFF

j_gene: TRBJ1-6
v_gene: TRBV30
len: 15
CDR3aa: CAWSGGQVGSSPLHF

j_gene: TRBJ2-5
v_gene: TRBV20-1
len: 17
CDR3aa: CSASRLAGALYQETQYF

j_gene: TRBJ2-1
v_gene: TRBV4-3
len: 14
CDR3aa: CASSQVSGEGEQFF

j_gene: TRBJ2-5
v_gene: TRBV28
len: 13
CDR3aa: CASSMGGPETQYF

j_gene: TRBJ1-6
v_gene: TRBV20-1
len: 17
CDR3aa: CSASKGGARGGNSPLHF

j_gene: TRBJ1-5
v_gene: TRBV19
len: 16
CDR3aa: CASSIGRAYSNQPQHF

j_gene: TRBJ2-5
v_gene: TRBV20-1
len: 13
CDR3aa: CSAPGQGQETQYF